A single sample gave rise to the 7 T cell receptor beta chains below, sequenced in a study of blood T cell repertoires in COVID-19. The repertoire was sequenced with immunoSEQ multiplex PCR; TCRdb's copy has only in-frame clones and lacks some. The data show roughly 190,000 clones, more than 70% seen once. What was sequenced was peripheral blood. These receptors all stem from a woman aged 40 to 55 who had recovered from COVID-19.

The chain joins TRBV29-1 to TRBJ2-7, with 8 bases identical to TRBD1. CDR1 is SQVTM and CDR2 is ANQGSEA in the germline V gene. This CDR3 comprises 18 residues. J gave up 3 bases and V 3 bases, and 19 bases lay outside the gene matches. The CDR3 protein is CSVEGARDRLSTNYEQYF. The CDR3 region has the DNA TGCAGCGTTGAGGGAGCCCGGGACAGGCTCTCTACCAACTACGAGCAGTACTTC.

V is TRBV28 and J is TRBJ2-5; 8 bases are shared with TRBD2. Germline trimming cut 4 bases from V and 1 base from J; bases unmatched to any gene: 5. The V gene's germline CDR1 is MDHEN and CDR2 SYDVKM. This CDR3 spans 15 amino acids. DNA for the CDR3: TGTGCCAGCAGTTCCATTACTAGCGGCCAAGAGACCCAGTACTTC. Protein sequence: CASSSITSGQETQYF.

V and J are TRBV19 and TRBJ2-5, with D possibly being TRBD2 (5 bases). The CDR3 extends over 15 amino acids. V lost 3 bases, J lost 0 bases, and 11 bases lay in between. Germline CDR1 is LNHDA and CDR2 is SQIVND (reference sequence). The CDR3 protein is CASSISGGYQETQYF. The CDR3 nucleotides are TGTGCCAGTAGTATCTCGGGCGGGTACCAAGAGACCCAGTACTTC.

The chain carries TRBV28 and TRBJ1-6; TRBD1 agrees at 9 bases. Germline loops: CDR1 MDHEN, CDR2 SYDVKM. This CDR3 is built from 19 residues. J lost 9 bases, V lost 1 base, and 16 bases had no gene match. CDR3 nucleotide sequence: TGTGCCAGCAGTTTATTGGGGACAGGGTTTCTGGGAACTTTTTCACCCCTCCACTTT. Translation gives CASSLLGTGFLGTFSPLHF.

The rearrangement links TRBV19 to TRBJ1-1, with D maybe TRBD1 (5 bases). Trimming pared 7 bases from V and 4 bases from J, leaving 16 bases between. Germline CDR1 LNHDA, CDR2 SQIVND (reference sequence). The CDR3 is 14 residues long. The CDR3 is CASTGVGLITEAFF. The CDR3 DNA reads TGTGCCAGTACGGGGGTCGGGCTCATCACTGAAGCTTTCTTT. Full variable domain (outside the CDR3, taken from reference TRBV19 and TRBJ1-1): DGGITQSPKYLFRKEGQNVTLSCEQNLNHDAMYWYRQDPGQGLRLIYYSQIVNDFQKGDIAEGYSVSREKKESFPLTVTSAQKNPTAFYLCASTGVGLITEAFFGQGTRLTVV.

The J gene is TRBJ1-5, the V gene TRBV6-5; D is ambiguous. CDR1 and CDR2 from the germline V gene are MNHEY and SVGAGI. This CDR3 comprises 14 residues. The V end was cut by 0 bases, the J end by 4 bases, with 7 bases between. CDR3 residues: CASSYSGRNQPQHF. CDR3 coding DNA: TGTGCCAGCAGTTACTCGGGCAGAAATCAGCCCCAGCATTTT.

The chain joins TRBV6-5 to TRBJ2-7, with a weak D call TRBD2 (5 bases). Trimming took off 5 bases at V and 2 bases at J, with 16 bases between the two ends. The CDR3 is made up of 15 amino acids. Germline V gene data show CDR1 as MNHEY and CDR2 as SVGAGI. The CDR3 DNA reads TGTGCCAGCAGTACGACCGGGATTCTTACCTACGAGCAGTACTTC. It specifies CASSTTGILTYEQYF.